This TCR beta chain was captured in a study of T cell responses to AZD1222 COVID-19 vaccine. A single count supports this clone. The target antigen is unknown. The assay was immunoSEQ multiplex PCR, and TCRdb's table has in-frame clones only and misses some. Of 150,000 to 200,000 clones detected, 85% to 90% appear once; the ten largest clones hold 6.9%. The study's findings and limits: CD4 TCRs covered the whole spike, strongest at regions 160-218 and 743-854.

V was trimmed by 3 bases and J by 0 bases, leaving 20 bases between them. CDR1 and CDR2 (germline): LGHNA, YSLEER. This CDR3 region has 19 residues. The J gene is TRBJ1-4, the V gene TRBV4-3, with D possibly TRBD1 on 6 matching bases. Sample: peripheral blood, taken on day 0 of AZD1222 vaccination. The clonotype comes from an adult in good health. CDR3 sequence reads: CASSQGAGVRTATNEKLFF. CDR3 coding DNA: TGCGCCAGCAGCCAGGGTGCAGGGGTGAGAACCGCAACTAATGAAAAACTGTTTTTT.